This paragraph reports one T cell receptor beta chain. The target antigen is unknown. This entry belongs to a study of cytomegalovirus exposure and HLA in healthy donors. Study observations and caveats: TCR beta V- and J-gene trimming was later associated with a missense DCLRE1C variant. Across all donors, roughly uniform sequencing depth was an assumption of the presence/absence analyses. Within a later analysis, the majority of CMV-associated TCR beta chains appeared HLA-restricted.

V was clipped by 3 bases and J by 5 bases; unmatched bases: 4. The CDR3 is 14 residues long. The germline V gene has CDR1 SGDLS and CDR2 YYNGEE. The study ran its PCR with 60 Vbeta and 13 Jbeta primers. Method: immunoSEQ multiplex PCR; TCRdb's copy keeps in-frame clones and lacks some. In the table there are some 98,000 clones, roughly 70% of which are singletons. This rearrangement joins TRBV9 to TRBJ2-2, with 7 bases fitting TRBD1. The TCR originated in a man aged 45-65 years in good health and CMV-seronegative. The specimen was PBMCs. In DNA, the CDR3 is TGTGCCAGCAGCGCAGACAGGGATACCGGGGAGCTGTTTTTT. It codes for CASSADRDTGELFF.